This T cell receptor beta chain was profiled in a study of patients and donors after allogeneic stem cell transplantation. TCRdb used MiXCR to reprocess the RT-PCR reads, holding one entry per CDR3 protein. This table has about 40,000 distinct CDR3 sequences, 30% to 40% appearing once. Trimming left V 2 bases short and J 3 bases short, with 12 bases between. Germline V gene data show CDR1 as SGDLS and CDR2 as YYNGEE. The CDR3 covers 14 residues. This TCR was recovered from a human donor who was either an allogeneic HSCT recipient or a stem cell or donor lymphocyte infusion donor (not recorded which). It is not recorded whose cells these are; they may come from a transplant donor. The chain carries TRBV9 and TRBJ2-7; D perhaps matches TRBD2 (6 bases). The specimen was blood, either unsorted or a sorted T cell fraction (not recorded which). CDR3 protein: CASSVTGEGYEQYF. The CDR3 region has the DNA TGTGCCAGCAGCGTTACGGGAGAAGGCTACGAGCAGTACTTC. Supplemented by reference TRBV9 and TRBJ2-7, the full variable domain reads DSGVTQTPKHLITATGQRVTLRCSPRSGDLSVYWYQQSLDQGLQFLIQYYNGEERAKGNILERFSAQQFPDLHSELNLSSLELGDSALYFCASSVTGEGYEQYFGPGTRLTVT.